This T cell receptor beta chain was found in a study of T cells in women clearing cervical HPV infection (dated by TCRdb to the late 2010s). Regarding the study in general: The cases were about 25 women with histologically confirmed HPV16-related CIN3 or worse, and 2 of these cases were invasive cancers. An exploratory proof-of-principle case-control study, nested within the Guanacaste HPV Natural History Study in Costa Rica, was conducted to compare TCR repertoires across cervical HPV16 outcomes. The approximately 26 controls were women who cleared a single incident HPV16 infection within 12 months without developing precancer or cancer. A median age of 34 years was observed in cases versus 38 in controls, and no significant differences in baseline characteristics were found. Among cases, blood sampling occurred a median of about 160 days after lesion detection, with an interquartile range of roughly 85 to 220 days. In the parent cohort, around 9,800 women aged 18 or older were enrolled in Guanacaste, Costa Rica, during about 1993 to 1995 and then followed for under nine years. Cases and controls were matched on age within five years and on year of sample collection. Blood from cases was drawn at the visit where the lesion was first identified, while blood from controls was drawn once the infection was no longer detected. Five blinded duplicates per group were added as quality controls, so that 60 or so samples were obtained: some 50 participants and some 10 replicates. HLA typing was available for only a few women, so HLA type could not be excluded as a confounder.

As for this clone: It lacks a known antigen. The CDR3 end lies 3 residues beyond the end of the read and is filled in from the germline J gene.

Every participant had a single incident cervical HPV16 infection, and women with prevalent HPV16 infections were excluded. Cervical HPV DNA was detected by MY09/MY11 PCR and genotyped by dot-blot hybridization. Around 16 mL of heparinized blood was centrifuged, after which the buffy coat was aliquoted, frozen at -30 degrees C, and then stored at -80 degrees C. QIAGEN kits were used to extract genomic DNA from the buffy coat specimens. Using the immunoSEQ assay, multiplex PCR amplified TCR beta CDR3 regions from an average of approximately 1,200 ng of genomic DNA per sample. Primer bias was corrected in the assay by using a complete synthetic TCR repertoire to establish an amplification baseline. Amplicons were sequenced on the Illumina platform. The paper's processing steps were these. Sequences were error-corrected by clustering with frequency ratios and a modified nearest-neighbor algorithm, then analyzed in the immunoSEQ Analyzer with IMGT gene definitions. At each rarefaction depth, TCR richness and evenness were averaged across 20 rarefaction repeats, and samples with fewer sequences than that depth were excluded. V, D and J gene relative abundances were compared between groups with Wilcoxon rank sum tests, applying FDR correction. For the blinded duplicates, the intraclass correlation was roughly 96% for TCR richness and averaged about 76% across roughly 69 gene segments. TCRdb mirrors the immuneACCESS table, restricted to in-frame sequences. Some clones are absent from its copies; in checked studies, under half trace to an unresolved V gene, and the reason for the others is unknown. The V and J calls and the clone size are those of that table, but D and trimming were determined from the DNA. This specimen's table enumerates about 33,000 clones. 7.5% to 10% of the sample goes to the ten largest clones.

From the cysteine up to the phenylalanine, the CDR3 has a length of 15 residues. The DNA has 36 bases, all within the CDR3, and is read from base 1. V has 2 bases trimmed and J has 2 bases trimmed; junction bases matching no gene number 0. Findings and caveats that apply to the study as a whole: Cases had lower TRBV6-7 relative abundance than controls (about 0.099% versus 0.16%; Bonferroni P = 0.0008). Because the number of T cells per sample was unknown, the richness differences could reflect varying T-cell content rather than repertoire biology. Cases were distinguished from controls with an estimated AUC of roughly 0.79 by random forest classifiers combining richness and V gene abundances. TCR repertoire richness was significantly higher in CIN3+ cases than in controls across sequencing depths, while evenness did not differ. Because of the cross-sectional design, the study could not determine whether the associations came before infection or resulted from infection, and neither effector/memory subsets nor HPV-specific T cells were isolated.

The rearrangement joined TRBV12-3 or TRBV12-4 to TRBJ2-1; the central 10 bases match TRBD2. The specimen was blood buffy coat. The TCR originated in a woman between 18 and 70 years old with a cervical HPV16 infection that either progressed to CIN3+ or cleared (not recorded which). The CDR3: CASSLLAGAYNEQFF. The DNA read from the CDR3 is TGTGCCAGCAGTTTACTAGCGGGGGCCTACAATGAG.